Reported below is one T cell receptor (beta chain). RNA extraction and reverse transcription yielded cDNA as sequencing template. Assay used: immunoSEQ multiplex PCR; TCRdb lists only in-frame clones, some missing. The data hold 140,000 to 150,000 clones, with more than 55% observed a single time. These data originate in a study of CD8+ T cells in alopecia areata. This CDR3 has 14 amino acids. Germline CDR1 and CDR2: SGDLS and YYNGEE. Trimming pared 3 bases from V and 7 bases from J, leaving 17 bases between. This TCR was recovered from a human donor in good health. The specimen was CD8+ T cells sorted from blood. The chain uses TRBV9 and TRBJ2-7; D uncertain. The CDR3 reads CASSASTGLGEQYF. CDR3 bases: TGTGCCAGCAGCGCCTCGACTGGGCTAGGGGAGCAGTACTTC.